The clone carrying this T cell receptor beta chain occurred a few times. Its antigen is undetermined. This entry is derived from a study of CD8 T cells in ankylosing spondylitis. Making use of molecular barcodes, quantitative 5'-RACE generated TCR beta libraries. TCRdb re-called the 5' RACE reads with MiXCR, one entry per CDR3 protein. The table records approximately 150,000 distinct CDR3 sequences, roughly 44% of them present only once. Deletions cut 0 bases from V and 3 bases from J, with 4 bases between. Germline CDR1 SGHKS, CDR2 YYEKEE (reference sequence). The CDR3 runs 13 residues. Study results and limitations: Characteristic of ankylosing spondylitis blood, it appeared, was a TCR beta motif comprising roughly eight highly homologous variants.

The TCR comes from a male donor with ankylosing spondylitis. Sequencing was performed on synovial fluid, either unsorted or a sorted T cell fraction (not recorded which). J is TRBJ2-1 and V is TRBV5-5; D remains ambiguous. This CDR3 reads CASSLGFYNEQFF. CDR3 bases: TGTGCCAGCAGCTTGGGGTTCTACAATGAGCAGTTCTTC.